This entry lists 8 T cell receptor beta chains sequenced from one sample in a study of T-cell memory formation after mild COVID-19. TCRdb processed the 5' RACE reads anew with MiXCR; each CDR3 protein has one entry. The sample has about 560,000 distinct CDR3 sequences; less than 25% are singletons. The sequenced sample was PBMCs or a T cell subset sorted from them (not recorded which). The receptors come from an adult woman who had mild COVID-19 (a few samples of this study predate the infection). Cell type and time point are not known.

This chain joins TRBV7-9 and TRBJ1-1, with 8 bases aligning to TRBD1. The CDR3 consists of 15 residues. V dropped 4 bases and J dropped 3; count of bases not matched to a gene: 7. In germline, CDR1 is SEHNR, CDR2 FQNEAQ (reference sequence). The CDR3 region is CASSSRQGLDTEAFF. As DNA, the CDR3 is TGTGCCAGCAGCTCAAGACAGGGGTTGGACACTGAAGCTTTCTTT.

This rearrangement joins TRBV6-2 or TRBV6-3 to TRBJ2-5; TRBD2 might be the D (6 bases). The V end was cut by 6 bases, the J end by 5 bases, with 16 bases between. The germline V gene encodes CDR1 MNHEY and CDR2 SVGEGT. The CDR3 loop spans 14 amino acids. The CDR3, as DNA: TGTGCCAGCAGACCCTATAGCGGCTGGGAGACCCAGTACTTC. Amino acids: CASRPYSGWETQYF.

This chain uses TRBV3-1 with TRBJ1-1, with TRBD1 as a possible D gene (6 bases). The V gene's germline CDR1 is LGHDT and CDR2 YNNKEL (reference sequence). This CDR3 has 16 amino acids. Trimming took 2 bases from V and 5 from J, leaving 18 bases between them. The DNA of the CDR3 is TGTGCCAGCAGCCAATCATATAGGGGGACAAAGACTGAAGCTTTCTTT. This codes for CASSQSYRGTKTEAFF. Filled out from reference TRBV3-1 and TRBJ1-1, the complete variable domain reads DTAVSQTPKYLVTQMGNDKSIKCEQNLGHDTMYWYKQDSKKFLKIMFSYNNKELIINETVPNRFSPKSPDKAHLNLHINSLELGDSAVYFCASSQSYRGTKTEAFFGQGTRLTVV.

The CDR3 is CASSSWSKFLFF. CDR3 bases: TGTGCCAGCAGCTCCTGGTCTAAGTTCCTGTTTTTT. The chain couples TRBV7-8 to TRBJ1-4, with unresolved D. CDR1 is SGHVS and CDR2 is FQNEAQ in the germline V gene. Trimming removed 4 bases from V and 14 bases from J, with 14 bases in between. The CDR3 covers 12 residues.

This clonotype was found a few times. The rearrangement joins TRBV5-1 to TRBJ2-1; 7 bases align to TRBD2. Trimming removed 4 bases from V and 10 bases from J; junction bases left unmatched: 14. Germline assignment: CDR1 SGHRS and CDR2 YFSETQ. The CDR3 contains 15 residues. As DNA, the CDR3 is TGCGCCAGCAGCCGAAGCGGGGTCGAGAGTGGGGAGCAGTTCTTC. Protein product: CASSRSGVESGEQFF.

This clonotype was counted once. V gene TRBV5-6 combines with J gene TRBJ2-5, with D perhaps matching TRBD2 (7 bases). The V gene's germline CDR1 is SGHDT and CDR2 YYEEEE. The CDR3 runs to 13 residues. V dropped 6 bases and J dropped 4 bases, with 13 bases sitting between them. CDR3: CASTLGGGETQYF. The CDR3 DNA reads TGTGCCAGCACCTTAGGGGGGGGAGAGACCCAGTACTTC.

The gene calls are TRBV7-8 and TRBJ1-2, with D unresolved. CDR1 is SGHVS, CDR2 FQNEAQ, per germline. With 5 bases removed from V and 0 bases from J, the gap between germline ends came to 13 bases. The CDR3 runs to 15 residues. DNA of the CDR3: TGTGCCAGCAGCGAAGGTCCCAGATCTAACTATGGCTACACCTTC. Protein: CASSEGPRSNYGYTF.

This clonotype was counted only a few times. V and J are TRBV12-3 or TRBV12-4 and TRBJ1-2; no reliable D call. The CDR3 contains 13 residues. V was pared by 6 bases and J by 8 bases, with 16 bases between. CDR3 amino acids: CASSLQSTMGYTF. The CDR3 DNA is TGTGCCAGCAGCCTACAGAGTACGATGGGCTACACCTTC.